This T cell receptor (beta chain) stems from a study of CXCR3-negative and CXCR3-positive naive CD8 T cells. Broader study findings: Researchers report that CXCR3-positive naive cells carry more hydrophobic TRB CDR3s than CXCR3-negative naive cells. Whereas both naive subsets had comparably high diversity, memory CD8+ cells had much lower diversity.

CD45RO-CCR7+CD27+CD95- expression identified naive CD8+ T cells. As to this clonotype: Its target is not known.

This CDR3 contains 14 residues. CDR1 and CDR2 from the germline V gene are DFQATT and SNEGSKA (reference sequence). The study made its TRB cDNA libraries by 5' RACE, adding UMI labels. One entry per CDR3 protein, without DNA, is what TCRdb gives after re-calling the 5' RACE reads. The clone table shows some 130,000 distinct CDR3 sequences, with the ten largest holding about 0.44%. This clonotype originated in a human donor in good health. Some clones in this sample may be carry-over from other donors' samples. The sample consisted of naive CXCR3- CD8+ T cells from blood. Subset given: CD45RO-CCR7+CD27+CD95- naive CD8+ T cells lacking CXCR3 (TNR3-). This chain joins TRBV20-1 and TRBJ2-7; with no DNA, the TCRdb D assignment of TRBD1 cannot be verified. The CDR3 loop is CSARDRGQGYEQYF.